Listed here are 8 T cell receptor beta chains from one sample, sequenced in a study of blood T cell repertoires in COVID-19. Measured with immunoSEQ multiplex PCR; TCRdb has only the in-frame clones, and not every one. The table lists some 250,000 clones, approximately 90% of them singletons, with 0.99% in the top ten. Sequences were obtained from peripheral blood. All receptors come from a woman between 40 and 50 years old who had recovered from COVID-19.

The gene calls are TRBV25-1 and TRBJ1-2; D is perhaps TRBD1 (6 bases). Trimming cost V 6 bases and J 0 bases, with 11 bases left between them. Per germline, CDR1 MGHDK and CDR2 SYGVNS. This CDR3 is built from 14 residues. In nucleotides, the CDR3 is TGTGCCAGCAGCGAGGGGGGGACTAACTATGGCTACACCTTC. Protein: CASSEGGTNYGYTF.

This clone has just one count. The CDR3 region is CAWATGINQPQHF. As DNA, the CDR3 is TGTGCCTGGGCAACAGGGATCAATCAGCCCCAGCATTTT. The chain is built from TRBV30 and TRBJ1-5, with D maybe TRBD1 (6 bases). Trimming cost V 5 bases and J 3 bases, with 11 bases left between them. Germline V gene data show CDR1 as GTSNPN and CDR2 as SVGIG (reference sequence). The CDR3 runs 13 residues. Complete variable domain (other parts from reference TRBV30 and TRBJ1-5): SQTIHQWPATLVQPVGSPLSLECTVEGTSNPNLYWYRQAAGRGLQLLFYSVGIGQISSEVPQNLSASRPQDRQFILSSKKLLLSDSGFYLCAWATGINQPQHFGDGTRLSIL.

The CDR3 sequence is CATSDPRENTEAFF. CDR3 DNA sequence: TGTGCCACCAGTGATCCTCGAGAGAACACTGAAGCTTTCTTT. This sequence joins TRBV24-1 and TRBJ1-1, with unresolved D. Trimming pared 3 bases from V and 1 base from J, leaving 8 bases between. CDR1 is KGHDR and CDR2 is SFDVKD in the germline V gene. The CDR3 spans 14 residues.

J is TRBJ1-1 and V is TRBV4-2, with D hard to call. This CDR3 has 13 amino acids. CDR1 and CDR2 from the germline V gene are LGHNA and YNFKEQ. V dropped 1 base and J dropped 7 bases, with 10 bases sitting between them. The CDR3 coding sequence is TGTGCCAGCAGCCAAGGTGGTCCCGGTGAAGCTTTCTTT. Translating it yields CASSQGGPGEAFF.

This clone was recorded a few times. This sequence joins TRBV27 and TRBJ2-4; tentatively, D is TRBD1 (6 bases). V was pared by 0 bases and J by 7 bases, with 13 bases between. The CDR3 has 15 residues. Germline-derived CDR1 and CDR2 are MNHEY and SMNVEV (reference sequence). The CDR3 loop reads CASSLSGHVGNIQYF. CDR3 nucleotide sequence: TGTGCCAGCAGTTTATCGGGACACGTGGGGAACATTCAGTACTTC.

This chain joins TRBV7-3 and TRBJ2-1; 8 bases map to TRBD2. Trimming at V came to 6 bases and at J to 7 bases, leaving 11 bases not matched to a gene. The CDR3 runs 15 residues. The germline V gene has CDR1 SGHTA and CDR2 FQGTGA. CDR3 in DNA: TGTGCCAGCAGTCTCGGAGCGGGAGCTGGGAATGAGCAGTTCTTC. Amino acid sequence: CASSLGAGAGNEQFF.

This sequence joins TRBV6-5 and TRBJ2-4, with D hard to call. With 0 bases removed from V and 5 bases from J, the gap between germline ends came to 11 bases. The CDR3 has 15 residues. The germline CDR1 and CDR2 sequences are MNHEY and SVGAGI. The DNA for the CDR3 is TGTGCCAGCAGTTACTCGGCCTCCTCCCAAAACATTCAGTACTTC. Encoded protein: CASSYSASSQNIQYF.

CDR3 sequence reads: CASSLSGRASSYEQYF. The CDR3 nucleotides are TGTGCCAGCAGCCTCAGCGGGAGGGCAAGCTCCTACGAGCAGTACTTC. V usage is TRBV7-6 and J usage is TRBJ2-7; TRBD2 matches 10 bases. The V and J ends lost 5 bases and 0 bases, in that order; junction bases with no gene match: 7. CDR1 is SGHVS and CDR2 is FNYEAQ in the germline V gene. The CDR3 is 16 amino acids.